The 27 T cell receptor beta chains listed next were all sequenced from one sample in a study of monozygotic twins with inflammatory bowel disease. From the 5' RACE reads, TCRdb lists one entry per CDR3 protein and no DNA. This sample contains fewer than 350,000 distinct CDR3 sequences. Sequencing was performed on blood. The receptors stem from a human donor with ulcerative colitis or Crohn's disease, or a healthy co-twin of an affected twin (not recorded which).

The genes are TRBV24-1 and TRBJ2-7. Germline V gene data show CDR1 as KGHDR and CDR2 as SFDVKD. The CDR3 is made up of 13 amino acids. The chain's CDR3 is CATSDFRSYEQYF.

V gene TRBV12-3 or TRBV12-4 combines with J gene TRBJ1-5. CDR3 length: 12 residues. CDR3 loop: CASSLGPQPQHF.

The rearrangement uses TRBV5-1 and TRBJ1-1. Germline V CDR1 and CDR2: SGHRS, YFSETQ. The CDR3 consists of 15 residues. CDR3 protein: CASRPTVFGNTEAFF.

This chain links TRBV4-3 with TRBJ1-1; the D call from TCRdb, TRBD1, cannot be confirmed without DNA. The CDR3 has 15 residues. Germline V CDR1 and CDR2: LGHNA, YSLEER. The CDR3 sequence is CASSQDRRGDTEAFF.

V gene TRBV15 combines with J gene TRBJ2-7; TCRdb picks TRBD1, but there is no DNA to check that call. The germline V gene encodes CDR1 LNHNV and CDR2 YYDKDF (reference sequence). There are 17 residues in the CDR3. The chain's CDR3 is CATSRESGGGPKRVQYF.

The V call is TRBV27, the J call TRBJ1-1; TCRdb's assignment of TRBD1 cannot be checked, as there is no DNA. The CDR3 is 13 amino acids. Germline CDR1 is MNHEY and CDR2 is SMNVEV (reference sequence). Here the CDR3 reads CASSLWGSATAFF.

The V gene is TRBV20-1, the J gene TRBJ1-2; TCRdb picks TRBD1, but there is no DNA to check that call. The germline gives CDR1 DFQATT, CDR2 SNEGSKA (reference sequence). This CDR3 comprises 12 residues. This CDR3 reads CSAKTGVSGYTF.

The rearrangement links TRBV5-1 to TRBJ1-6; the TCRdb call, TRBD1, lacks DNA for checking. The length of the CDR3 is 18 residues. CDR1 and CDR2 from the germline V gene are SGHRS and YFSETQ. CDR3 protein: CASSQRTALSSYNSPLHF. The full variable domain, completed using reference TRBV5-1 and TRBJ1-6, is KAGVTQTPRYLIKTRGQQVTLSCSPISGHRSVSWYQQTPGQGLQFLFEYFSETQRNKGNFPGRFSGRQFSNSRSEMNVSTLELGDSALYLCASSQRTALSSYNSPLHFGNGTRLTVT.

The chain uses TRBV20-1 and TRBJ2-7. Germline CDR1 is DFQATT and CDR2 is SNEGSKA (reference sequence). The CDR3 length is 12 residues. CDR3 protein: CSARPYVYEQYF.

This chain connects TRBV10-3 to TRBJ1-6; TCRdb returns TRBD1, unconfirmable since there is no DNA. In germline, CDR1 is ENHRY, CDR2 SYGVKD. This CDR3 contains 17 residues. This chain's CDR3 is CAISDSRTGDYNSPLHF.

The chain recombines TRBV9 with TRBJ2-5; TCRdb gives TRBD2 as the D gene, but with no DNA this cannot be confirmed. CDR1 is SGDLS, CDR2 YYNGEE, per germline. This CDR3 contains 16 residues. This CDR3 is CAMGAGSGQCRETQYF.

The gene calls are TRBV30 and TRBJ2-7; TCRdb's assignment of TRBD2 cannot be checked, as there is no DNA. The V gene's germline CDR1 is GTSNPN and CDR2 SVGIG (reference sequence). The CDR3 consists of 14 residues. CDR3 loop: CAWSPGSTWDEQYF.

The CDR3 here is CASSLEAGQGYEQYF. The chain combines TRBV5-1 with TRBJ2-7; the D call from TCRdb, TRBD1, cannot be confirmed without DNA. Germline CDR1 SGHRS, CDR2 YFSETQ. CDR3 length: 15 residues.

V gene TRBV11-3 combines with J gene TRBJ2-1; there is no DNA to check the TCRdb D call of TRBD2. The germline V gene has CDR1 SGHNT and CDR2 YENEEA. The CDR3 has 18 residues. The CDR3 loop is CASSASGTSGGVYNEQFF.

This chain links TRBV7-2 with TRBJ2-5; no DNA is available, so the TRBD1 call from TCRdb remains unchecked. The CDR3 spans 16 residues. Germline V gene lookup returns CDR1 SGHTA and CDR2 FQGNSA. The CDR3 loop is CASSLGRQGGMETQYF.

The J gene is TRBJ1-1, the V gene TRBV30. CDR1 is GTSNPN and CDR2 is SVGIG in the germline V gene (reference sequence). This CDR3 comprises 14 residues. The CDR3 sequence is CAWSSQGGRTEAFF.

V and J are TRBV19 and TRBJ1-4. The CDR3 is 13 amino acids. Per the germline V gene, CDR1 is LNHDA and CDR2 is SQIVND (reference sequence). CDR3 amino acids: CASRPASPLGLFF.

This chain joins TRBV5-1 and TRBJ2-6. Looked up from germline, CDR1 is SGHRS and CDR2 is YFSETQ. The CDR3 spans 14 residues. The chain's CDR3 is CASSLDSGANVLTF.

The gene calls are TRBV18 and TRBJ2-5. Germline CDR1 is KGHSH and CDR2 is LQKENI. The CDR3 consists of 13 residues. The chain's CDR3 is CASSPTAQETQYF.

CDR3 amino acids: CSASPTQGANTGELFF. V and J are TRBV20-1 and TRBJ2-2; no DNA is available, so the TRBD1 call from TCRdb remains unchecked. Germline-derived CDR1 and CDR2 are DFQATT and SNEGSKA (reference sequence). This CDR3 spans 16 amino acids.

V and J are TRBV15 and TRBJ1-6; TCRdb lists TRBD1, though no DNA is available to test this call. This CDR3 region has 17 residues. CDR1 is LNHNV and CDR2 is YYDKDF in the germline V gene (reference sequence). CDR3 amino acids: CATSIRDRGPWGSPLHF.

The CDR3 sequence is CASSPSSGTGKNEQFF. The chain combines TRBV25-1 with TRBJ2-1; no DNA is available, so the TRBD1 call from TCRdb remains unchecked. Per the germline V gene, CDR1 is MGHDK and CDR2 is SYGVNS. The CDR3 has 16 amino acids.

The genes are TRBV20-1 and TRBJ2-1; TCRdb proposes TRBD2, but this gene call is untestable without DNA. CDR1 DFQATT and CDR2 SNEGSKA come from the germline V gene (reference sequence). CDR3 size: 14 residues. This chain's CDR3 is CSARGGRDYNEQFF.

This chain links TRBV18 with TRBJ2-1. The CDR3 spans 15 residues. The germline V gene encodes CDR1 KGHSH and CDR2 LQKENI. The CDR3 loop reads CASSLAGLNGNEQFF.

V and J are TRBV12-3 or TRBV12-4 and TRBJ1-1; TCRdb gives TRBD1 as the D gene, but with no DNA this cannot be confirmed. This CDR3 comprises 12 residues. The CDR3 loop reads CASSRDTPEAFF.

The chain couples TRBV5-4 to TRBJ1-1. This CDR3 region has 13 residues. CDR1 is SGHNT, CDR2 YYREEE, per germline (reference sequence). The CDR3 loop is CASSLRRSTEAFF.

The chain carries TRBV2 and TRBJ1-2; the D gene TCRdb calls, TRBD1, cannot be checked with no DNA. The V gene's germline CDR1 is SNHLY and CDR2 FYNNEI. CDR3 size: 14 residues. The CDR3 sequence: CASRADSPNYGYTF.